The 21 T cell receptor beta chains given below trace back to one sample, sequenced in a study of molecular identifiers for immune sequencing clone quantification. One entry per CDR3 protein, called by TCRdb with MiXCR from the PCR reads. Of over 600,000 distinct CDR3 sequences listed, 15% to 20% are singletons. The sample consisted of naive CD8+ T cells from blood, with Jurkat cell RNA spiked in. The subset denotes: FACS-sorted CD8+CD4-CCR7+CD45RA+ naive T cells. These receptors were obtained from a human donor in good health. Some libraries in this study had Jurkat cell RNA spiked in.

This chain links TRBV6-2 or TRBV6-3 with TRBJ2-3, with TRBD2 matching over 9 bases. V lost 8 bases, J lost 4 bases, and 10 bases stayed unmatched. This CDR3 region has 15 residues. Germline lookup yields CDR1 MNHEY and CDR2 SVGEGT. In nucleotides, the CDR3 is TGTGCCAGCGGGATAGCGGGGGTTGACGCAGATACGCAGTATTTT. It specifies CASGIAGVDADTQYF.

This clonotype was seen many times. This chain connects TRBV29-1 to TRBJ2-7; 8 bases agree with TRBD2. J lost 2 bases, V lost 2 bases, and 8 bases had no gene match. The germline V gene encodes CDR1 SQVTM and CDR2 ANQGSEA. The CDR3 has 15 residues. The CDR3: CSVESAGDFPYEQYF. The CDR3 region has the DNA TGCAGCGTTGAATCAGCGGGGGACTTCCCCTACGAGCAGTACTTC.

This clonotype was counted at least ten times. V and J are TRBV19 and TRBJ2-4; D unclear. The V end was cut by 0 bases, the J end by 6 bases, with 12 bases between. The CDR3 has 15 amino acids. Germline V gene data show CDR1 as LNHDA and CDR2 as SQIVND (reference sequence). CDR3 coding DNA: TGTGCCAGTAGTATAGACGATGGCTCTGGAAACATTCAGTACTTC. Translating it yields CASSIDDGSGNIQYF.

This clonotype was seen many times. The chain employs TRBV30 and TRBJ2-2, with 8 bases matching TRBD2. Germline CDR1 is GTSNPN and CDR2 is SVGIG (reference sequence). The V segment lost 3 bases and the J segment 5 bases; nucleotides outside the gene matches: 5. The CDR3 spans 14 residues. CDR3 sequence: CAWRTSVFTGELFF. The CDR3 nucleotides are TGTGCCTGGAGGACTAGCGTTTTTACCGGGGAGCTGTTTTTT. The entire variable domain, with the rest obtained from reference TRBV30 and TRBJ2-2, is as follows: SQTIHQWPATLVQPVGSPLSLECTVEGTSNPNLYWYRQAAGRGLQLLFYSVGIGQISSEVPQNLSASRPQDRQFILSSKKLLLSDSGFYLCAWRTSVFTGELFFGEGSRLTVL.

This clonotype was counted at least ten times. Here the CDR3 reads CASSYPLEGNYEQYF. The CDR3 DNA reads as TGTGCCAGCAGTTACCCCCTCGAGGGGAACTACGAGCAGTACTTC. The rearrangement joins TRBV6-2 or TRBV6-3 to TRBJ2-7, with D perhaps being TRBD1 or TRBD2 (5 bases each). This CDR3 spans 15 amino acids. Germline assignment: CDR1 MNHEY and CDR2 SVGEGT. Trimming shortened V by 2 bases and J by 3 bases, and 14 bases separated the two germline ends.

Ten or more counts support this clonotype. V and J are TRBV29-1 and TRBJ2-1; D gene unclear. V gave up 1 base and J gave up 8 bases, with 18 bases separating them. The germline V gene encodes CDR1 SQVTM and CDR2 ANQGSEA. The CDR3 has 15 residues. CDR3 amino acids: CSVEGWRNGEDEQFF. CDR3 nucleotides: TGCAGCGTTGAAGGTTGGAGAAATGGCGAGGATGAGCAGTTCTTC.

There are many counts of this clonotype. The V call is TRBV12-5, the J call TRBJ2-5; D may be TRBD1 (6 bases). The CDR3 has 15 amino acids. With 2 bases removed from V and 5 bases from J, the gap between germline ends came to 15 bases. The germline CDR1 and CDR2 sequences are LGHNT and FRNRAP. CDR3 region: CASGLPGDGEETQYF. The CDR3 nucleotides read TGTGCTAGTGGTTTGCCAGGGGACGGCGAGGAGACCCAGTACTTC.

This clonotype was observed many times. The rearrangement links TRBV2 to TRBJ1-1; TRBD1 is a possible D gene (6 bases). Trimming took off 3 bases at V and 3 bases at J, with 17 bases between the two ends. The CDR3 spans 16 residues. Germline CDR1 SNHLY, CDR2 FYNNEI. CDR3 sequence: CASSDGAREGDTEAFF. In DNA form, the CDR3 reads TGTGCCAGCAGTGATGGTGCCAGGGAGGGGGACACTGAAGCTTTCTTT.

This clonotype came up many times. CDR3 in amino acids: CASSLVGGQFTEKLFF. CDR3 nucleotides: TGTGCCAGCAGCTTAGTTGGAGGACAGTTTACTGAAAAACTGTTTTTT. This chain joins TRBV7-2 and TRBJ1-4; possibly TRBD1 for D (6 bases). Germline V gene lookup returns CDR1 SGHTA and CDR2 FQGNSA. The CDR3 runs 16 residues. V lost 1 base and J lost 7, with 16 bases in between.

This clonotype has a count of ten or more. The chain uses TRBV7-6 and TRBJ2-3, with 9 bases that match TRBD1. V shed 2 bases and J 3 bases; nucleotides not matched to a gene: 6. The CDR3 spans 16 residues. The V gene's germline CDR1 is SGHVS and CDR2 FNYEAQ. CDR3 loop: CASSLFPGQGTDTQYF. CDR3 DNA: TGTGCCAGCAGCTTATTCCCGGGACAGGGTACAGATACGCAGTATTTT.

In this sample, this clonotype turned up a few times. This sequence joins TRBV20-1 and TRBJ2-1; D uncertain. CDR1 is DFQATT and CDR2 is SNEGSKA in the germline V gene (reference sequence). V was shortened by 1 base and J by 1 base, with 14 bases between the two germline ends. This CDR3 has 16 amino acids. CDR3 DNA sequence: TGCAGTGCTAGAGGTAGTCTGGGATTTTCCTACAATGAGCAGTTCTTC. It encodes CSARGSLGFSYNEQFF.

Details on this clonotype: At one of its ends the junction is not consistent with the germline gene, which may arise from a read error. V and J are TRBV19 and TRBJ2-7; D is perhaps TRBD1 or TRBD2 (5 bases each). The CDR3 runs 15 residues. CDR1 LNHDA and CDR2 SQIVND come from the germline V gene (reference sequence). The CDR3 loop reads CASSPQSGASYEQYF. In nucleotides, the CDR3 is TGTGCCAGTAGTCCTCAATCCGGGGCCTCCTACGAGCAGTACTTT.

The sample holds a few counts of this clonotype. J is TRBJ2-2 and V is TRBV7-2; D may be TRBD1 (6 bases). This CDR3 has 14 amino acids. CDR1 and CDR2 (germline): SGHTA, FQGNSA. Between the trimmed V and J ends, which lost 10 bases and 0 bases, there was a span of 12 bases. The CDR3 region has the DNA TGTGCCACTCAGGGACAAGCGAACACCGGGGAGCTGTTTTTT. Residues: CATQGQANTGELFF.

This clonotype showed up many times. Relative to the germline gene, one junction end is altered; a read error may explain this. The rearrangement links TRBV2 to TRBJ1-4; TRBD1 agrees at 7 bases. CDR3 length: 15 amino acids. CDR1 SNHLY and CDR2 FYNNEI come from the germline V gene. CDR3 region: CASREGDRDGEKLFF. The CDR3 DNA sequence: TGTGCCAGCAGAGAAGGTGACAGGGATGGTGAAAAACTGTTTTTT.

This clonotype occurred many times. The rearrangement joins TRBV10-1 to TRBJ2-3; D is undetermined. Germline-derived CDR1 and CDR2 are WNHNN and SYGVQD (reference sequence). The ends were cut back, 1 base at V and 5 bases at J, with 7 bases in the middle. There are 13 residues in the CDR3. CDR3 nucleotides: TGCGCCAGCAGTGAGTACGGAGTAGATACGCAGTATTTT. This sequence encodes CASSEYGVDTQYF.

For this clonotype: This may arise from a read error, as a much more abundant clone is one base away. The chain uses TRBV5-6 and TRBJ1-1; maybe TRBD1 (5 bases). This CDR3 spans 17 amino acids. V lost 6 bases, J lost 0 bases, and 21 bases lay in between. Per germline, CDR1 SGHDT and CDR2 YYEEEE. Here the CDR3 reads CASNSGWPGMMNTEAFF. CDR3 in DNA: TGTGCCAGCAACTCCGGATGGCCAGGGATGATGAACACTGAAGCTTTCTTT.

For this clonotype: An end of the junction differs from the germline gene, which may be a read error. CDR3 sequence: CRVEIQSDYEQYF. CDR3 in DNA: TGCCGCGTTGAGATACAATCCGACTACGAGCAGTACTTC. V usage is TRBV29-1 and J usage is TRBJ2-7; D is ambiguous. The CDR3 spans 13 residues. Germline CDR1 reads SQVTM; CDR2 reads ANQGSEA.

This clonotype was detected a few times. CDR3 protein: CASSLVVGGVYEQYF. The CDR3 region has the DNA TGTGCCAGCAGCTTAGTTGTTGGGGGGGTTTACGAGCAGTACTTC. This chain links TRBV7-9 with TRBJ2-7, with 7 positions matching TRBD2. The V and J ends lost 1 base and 4 bases, in that order; junction bases with no gene match: 7. Germline CDR1 reads SEHNR; CDR2 reads FQNEAQ (reference sequence). The CDR3 covers 15 residues.

Only a few counts were recorded for this clonotype. The gene calls are TRBV12-3 or TRBV12-4 and TRBJ2-2; D gene unclear. The CDR3 length is 17 residues. V lost 1 base, J lost 5 bases, and 17 bases lay in between. The CDR3 sequence is CASSLVLSTMGTGELFF. The DNA of the CDR3 is TGTGCCAGCAGTTTAGTATTGTCCACGATGGGGACCGGGGAGCTGTTTTTT.

The genes are TRBV18 and TRBJ1-5, with unresolved D. The CDR3 contains 15 residues. The germline V gene has CDR1 KGHSH and CDR2 LQKENI. V was clipped by 3 bases and J by 0 bases, with 9 bases between them. This chain's CDR3 is CASSPTPYSNQPQHF. The CDR3 DNA reads as TGTGCCAGCTCACCGACACCTTATAGCAATCAGCCCCAGCATTTT. Based on the CDR3 plus reference TRBV18 and TRBJ1-5, the full variable domain is NAGVMQNPRHLVRRRGQEARLRCSPMKGHSHVYWYRQLPEEGLKFMVYLQKENIIDESGMPKERFSAEFPKEGPSILRIQQVVRGDSAAYFCASSPTPYSNQPQHFGDGTRLSIL.

In regard to this clonotype: A much larger clonotype is one base distant, so this may be a read error. The chain links TRBV5-1 to TRBJ2-7; D may match TRBD1 or TRBD2 (5 bases each). Germline values: CDR1 SGHRS, CDR2 YFSETQ. V was clipped by 1 base and J by 3 bases, with 23 bases between them. The CDR3 spans 18 residues. The CDR3 protein is CASSLYLQGETFGYEQYF. The CDR3 region has the DNA TGCGCCAGCAGCTTGTATCTCCAGGGAGAGACCTTCGGCTACGAGCAGTACTTC.